This TCR beta chain was captured in a study of T-cell reconstitution after alpha-beta-depleted transplantation in children. The library targeted TCRbeta and was prepared with unique molecular identifiers. TCRdb recomputed calls from the PCR reads with MiXCR, one row per CDR3 protein. Here the sample spans around 370,000 distinct CDR3 sequences, around 10% being singletons. Germline V gene sequence: CDR1 SGHTA, CDR2 FQGNSA. V shed 7 bases and J shed 0 bases, with 13 bases lying between them. This CDR3 is 15 amino acids long. The material was PBMCs from the stem cell graft donor, obtained from the stem cell graft. The sequence came from a human donor who donated a stem cell graft to a child with acute lymphoblastic leukemia. This rearrangement joins TRBV7-2 to TRBJ1-5; no clear D gene. CDR3 DNA sequence: TGTGCCAGCATCGACGACGTACCTAGCAATCAGCCCCAGCATTTT. Translated: CASIDDVPSNQPQHF.